Below are 13 T cell receptor beta chains sequenced from a single sample in a study of blood T cell repertoires in COVID-19. Measured with immunoSEQ multiplex PCR; TCRdb has only the in-frame clones, and not every one. The sample includes 250,000 to 350,000 clones, about 89% of them seen just once. The sample comprised PBMCs or T cells enriched from blood (not recorded which). These receptors were obtained from a woman aged 30 to 39 who had recovered from COVID-19.

This clone has just a few counts. For the CDR3, the DNA is TGTGCCAGCAGCTTAATACCAGGACAGGGGGACCCAAACACTGAAGCTTTCTTT. It specifies CASSLIPGQGDPNTEAFF. The rearrangement links TRBV7-3 to TRBJ1-1; 10 nucleotides align to TRBD1. Germline assignment: CDR1 SGHTA and CDR2 FQGTGA. This CDR3 is 18 amino acids long. Germline trimming cut 1 base from V and 2 bases from J; bases unmatched to any gene: 10.

This clone was seen more than once but under ten times. This chain joins TRBV19 and TRBJ1-2; the D gene is possibly TRBD1 (5 bases). This CDR3 contains 14 residues. CDR1 is LNHDA and CDR2 is SQIVND in the germline V gene (reference sequence). Trimming stripped 7 bases from V and 8 bases from J, with 20 bases between. CDR3: CASTLGWGDGGYTF. Written as DNA, the CDR3 is TGTGCCAGTACCCTCGGCTGGGGGGATGGCGGCTACACCTTC.

The rearrangement uses TRBV3-1 (or the pseudogene TRBV3-2) and TRBJ2-3, with D uncertain. The germline CDR1 and CDR2 sequences are LGHDT and YNNKEL (reference sequence). The V end was cut by 0 bases, the J end by 2 bases, with 18 bases between. The CDR3 runs 18 residues. The chain's CDR3 is CASSQDIIGRLVTDTQYF. The CDR3 DNA follows: TGTGCCAGCAGCCAAGATATAATAGGCAGGCTGGTCACAGATACGCAGTATTTT.

V is TRBV5-6 and J is TRBJ2-7; 10 positions match TRBD2. There are 13 residues in the CDR3. Germline CDR1 is SGHDT and CDR2 is YYEEEE. J was trimmed by 3 bases and V by 4 bases; bases with no gene match: 1. As DNA, the CDR3 is TGTGCCAGCAGCCGGACTAGCGGCTACGAGCAGTACTTC. It encodes CASSRTSGYEQYF.

V is TRBV11-2 and J is TRBJ2-7, with a tentative D call TRBD2 (6 bases). The V gene lost 3 bases and the J gene lost 4 bases, with 13 bases spanning the gap. Germline V gene data show CDR1 as SGHAT and CDR2 as FQNNGV. The length of the CDR3 is 14 residues. CDR3 bases: TGTGCCAGCAGCTTGAACCCGGGGGTTTACGAGCAGTACTTC. This gives the protein CASSLNPGVYEQYF.

The chain uses TRBV4-1 and TRBJ1-5; 7 bases are a match to TRBD1. The V gene end was trimmed by 4 bases and the J gene end by 10 bases; junction bases not matched to a gene: 16. Per germline, CDR1 MGHRA and CDR2 YSYEKL. This CDR3 has 16 amino acids. The CDR3 DNA reads TGCGCCAGCAGCCTCCGGGACAGTCCTGAGTCTACCCCCCAGCATTTT. It encodes CASSLRDSPESTPQHF.

This chain joins TRBV6-2 or TRBV6-3 and TRBJ1-1; no clear D gene. Trimming shortened V by 2 bases and J by 5 bases, and 9 bases separated the two germline ends. The V gene's germline CDR1 is MNHEY and CDR2 SVGEGT. CDR3 length equals 13 residues. The DNA for the CDR3 is TGTGCCAGCAGTTACCGAGCCCGAACTGAAGCTTTCTTT. Amino acids: CASSYRARTEAFF.

The CDR3 loop reads CATNEPPMNYGYTF. Written as DNA, the CDR3 is TGTGCCACCAATGAGCCCCCGATGAACTATGGCTACACCTTC. The chain couples TRBV19 to TRBJ1-2; D is unresolved. The CDR3 contains 14 residues. In germline, CDR1 is LNHDA, CDR2 SQIVND (reference sequence). V was cut by 10 bases and J by 2 bases, with 17 bases left in between. The full variable domain, with the rest looked up from reference TRBV19 and TRBJ1-2, is DGGITQSPKYLFRKEGQNVTLSCEQNLNHDAMYWYRQDPGQGLRLIYYSQIVNDFQKGDIAEGYSVSREKKESFPLTVTSAQKNPTAFYLCATNEPPMNYGYTFGSGTRLTVV.

V usage is TRBV7-2 and J usage is TRBJ2-7; 7 nucleotides align to TRBD1. V dropped 1 base and J dropped 5; count of bases not matched to a gene: 5. Germline values: CDR1 SGHTA, CDR2 FQGNSA. This CDR3 region has 14 residues. CDR3 protein: CASSLDRGAHEQYF. CDR3 coding DNA: TGTGCCAGCAGCTTAGACAGGGGTGCCCACGAGCAGTACTTC. Full variable domain (remainder filled in from reference TRBV7-2 and TRBJ2-7): GAGVSQSPSNKVTEKGKDVELRCDPISGHTALYWYRQSLGQGLEFLIYFQGNSAPDKSGLPSDRFSAERTGGSVSTLTIQRTQQEDSAVYLCASSLDRGAHEQYFGPGTRLTVT.

V gene TRBV6-5 combines with J gene TRBJ2-5, with 10 bases identical to TRBD1. V gave up 6 bases and J gave up 4 bases; unmatched junction bases: 8. Germline CDR1 and CDR2: MNHEY and SVGAGI. The CDR3 has 15 residues. The CDR3 nucleotides are TGTGCCAGCAGAATGGACAGGGGGGTAAGAGAGACCCAGTACTTC. It translates to CASRMDRGVRETQYF.

In this sample, this clone turned up once. The V and J genes are TRBV7-2 and TRBJ2-1, with TRBD2 matching over 7 bases. The germline V gene has CDR1 SGHTA and CDR2 FQGNSA. Trimming cost V 3 bases and J 7 bases; bases outside gene matches: 9. The CDR3 length is 15 residues. CDR3 nucleotides: TGTGCCAGCAGCTTCGGAATAGCGGGCGTAAATGAGCAGTTCTTC. Translation gives CASSFGIAGVNEQFF.

The chain recombines TRBV6-5 with TRBJ1-4; a possible D gene is TRBD1 (5 bases). Germline V gene data show CDR1 as MNHEY and CDR2 as SVGAGI. The CDR3 runs 15 residues. The V end was cut by 7 bases, the J end by 8 bases, with 20 bases between. The CDR3 here is CASNLGPGIGEKLFF. For the CDR3, the DNA is TGTGCCAGCAATCTGGGGCCAGGGATAGGGGAAAAACTGTTTTTT.

The CDR3 loop reads CASSLGDSFYGYTF. CDR3 nucleotide sequence: TGCGCCAGCAGCTTGGGGGACAGTTTCTATGGCTACACCTTC. The rearrangement links TRBV5-1 to TRBJ1-2; 7 nucleotides agree with TRBD1. This CDR3 spans 14 amino acids. The germline gives CDR1 SGHRS, CDR2 YFSETQ. The J segment lost 4 bases and the V segment lost 0 bases, leaving 3 bases of the junction unmatched.